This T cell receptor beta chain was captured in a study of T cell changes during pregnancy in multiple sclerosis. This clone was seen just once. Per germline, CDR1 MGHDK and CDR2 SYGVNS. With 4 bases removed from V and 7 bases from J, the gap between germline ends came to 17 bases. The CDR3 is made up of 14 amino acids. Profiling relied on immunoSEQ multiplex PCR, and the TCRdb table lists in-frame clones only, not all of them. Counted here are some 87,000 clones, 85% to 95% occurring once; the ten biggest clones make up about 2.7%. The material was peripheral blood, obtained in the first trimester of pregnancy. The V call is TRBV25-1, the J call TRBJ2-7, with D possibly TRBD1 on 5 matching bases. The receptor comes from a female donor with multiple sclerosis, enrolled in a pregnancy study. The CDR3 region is CASSVGEGVGEQYF. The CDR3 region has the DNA TGTGCCAGCAGTGTTGGAGAAGGGGTAGGGGAGCAGTACTTC.